The clone carrying this TCR beta chain occurred a few times. This record belongs to a study of blood T cell repertoires in COVID-19. Study at large: PBMCs, B-cell-depleted T cells, or T cells provided the cDNA or gDNA that made up the material.

Donors were grouped by their self-reported clinical history. Among Cohort 3 donors, those recovered had two negative PCRs, clearance, or symptom resolution. Germline V gene data show CDR1 as SGHNT and CDR2 as YYREEE (reference sequence). The ends were cut back, 2 bases at V and 2 bases at J, with 7 bases in the middle. CDR3 length equals 13 residues. Per the original data handling: Reference gene primer amplification gave estimated nucleated cell counts. This table comes from immunoSEQ multiplex PCR, and its TCRdb copy is limited to in-frame clones, with some not included. D and trimming come from the DNA, and the V and J calls and clone size come from that table. The sample shows approximately 350,000 clones, around 83% of them seen only once.

The rearrangement links TRBV5-4 to TRBJ2-5; D is ambiguous. What was sequenced was PBMCs or T cells enriched from blood (not recorded which). The sequence derives from a woman between 45 and 65 years old who had recovered from COVID-19. The CDR3 DNA reads as TGTGCCAGCAGCTTTGGGCAACAAGAGACCCAGTACTTC. This translates into CASSFGQQETQYF.